This T cell receptor beta chain came from a study of beta chain features in type 1 diabetes. Study-level findings and limits: TCRB CDR3s were moderately but significantly shorter in Type 1 diabetes patients in all four CD4+ subsets. Researchers reported that naive, central memory and Treg TCRB repertoires appeared more similar in patients than in healthy donors. More deletions and fewer insertions at VDJ junctions were found in patients with type 1 diabetes.

The CDR3 is 15 amino acids. Trimming took off 0 bases at V and 2 bases at J, with 10 bases between the two ends. Germline V CDR1 and CDR2: SGHVS, FQNEAQ. Reverse transcribing all isolated RNA meant expressed TCRB transcripts were sequenced. Some 3.6 million reads was the average for naive, central memory and regulatory T cell samples. Data came from immunoSEQ multiplex PCR; TCRdb stores just in-frame clones and leaves some out. The sample holds approximately 150,000 clones, roughly an eighth seen once. Only a few counts were recorded for this clone. Its antigen is as yet unknown. The origin of this receptor is a man aged 18 to 29 with type 1 diabetes. Sequencing was done on a sample of central memory CD4+ T cells from blood. The J gene is TRBJ2-5, the V gene TRBV7-8, with D uncertain. CDR3 protein: CASSLARPEQETQYF. The CDR3 DNA sequence: TGTGCCAGCAGCTTAGCGCGCCCAGAACAAGAGACCCAGTACTTC.